The 21 T cell receptor beta chains below come from one sample, sequenced in a study of cytomegalovirus exposure and HLA in healthy donors. PCR used 60 Vbeta primers and 13 Jbeta primers. The repertoire was sequenced with immunoSEQ multiplex PCR; TCRdb's copy has only in-frame clones and lacks some. This sample has around 150,000 clones; around 80% occur once, and the top ten carry less than 5%. Material: PBMCs. All receptors come from a young man in good health.

The chain uses TRBV10-3 and TRBJ1-1; no clear D gene. The germline CDR1 and CDR2 sequences are ENHRY and SYGVKD. V was cut by 9 bases and J by 6 bases, with 11 bases left in between. The CDR3 spans 11 residues. CDR3 region: CAISQEAEAFF. The CDR3 DNA follows: TGTGCCATTTCCCAGGAAGCTGAAGCTTTCTTT.

The genes are TRBV5-8 and TRBJ1-3; possibly TRBD1 for D (5 bases). The V gene lost 0 bases and the J gene lost 4 bases, with 5 bases spanning the gap. The CDR3 is 13 amino acids. CDR1 is SGHTS and CDR2 is YDEGEE in the germline V gene. The CDR3 here is CASSLGQGNTIYF. In DNA, the CDR3 is TGTGCCAGCAGCTTGGGACAGGGAAACACCATATATTTT.

This chain uses TRBV11-2 with TRBJ1-5, with D perhaps TRBD1 (5 bases). The germline V gene has CDR1 SGHAT and CDR2 FQNNGV. With 4 bases removed from V and 4 bases from J, the gap between germline ends came to 17 bases. This CDR3 region has 16 residues. This CDR3 reads CASSSTQGRKNQPQHF. The CDR3 region has the DNA TGTGCCAGCAGCTCCACTCAGGGAAGGAAGAATCAGCCCCAGCATTTT.

The chain employs TRBV28 and TRBJ1-1; a weak D match, TRBD1 (5 bases). This CDR3 region has 15 residues. CDR1 MDHEN and CDR2 SYDVKM come from the germline V gene. V was trimmed by 7 bases and J by 5 bases, leaving 20 bases between them. The CDR3 nucleotides read TGTGCCAGCAATCAGGGAGGGAGAGCGAGGACTGAAGCTTTCTTT. Residues: CASNQGGRARTEAFF. The whole variable domain, filled in from reference TRBV28 and TRBJ1-1, reads DVKVTQSSRYLVKRTGEKVFLECVQDMDHENMFWYRQDPGLGLRLIYFSYDVKMKEKGDIPEGYSVSREKKERFSLILESASTNQTSMYLCASNQGGRARTEAFFGQGTRLTVV.

J is TRBJ2-3 and V is TRBV19; 10 bases line up with TRBD2. Germline CDR1 is LNHDA and CDR2 is SQIVND (reference sequence). J was trimmed by 1 base and V by 5 bases; bases with no gene match: 15. CDR3 length: 19 residues. The CDR3 protein is CASSPQAGGPGFGTDTQYF. DNA of the CDR3: TGTGCCAGTAGTCCTCAAGCGGGAGGGCCCGGTTTTGGCACAGATACGCAGTATTTT.

V and J are TRBV7-8 and TRBJ2-5, with a weak D call TRBD1 (6 bases). This CDR3 has 17 residues. V lost 2 bases and J lost 2, with 18 bases in between. CDR1 SGHVS and CDR2 FQNEAQ come from the germline V gene. For the CDR3, the DNA is TGTGCCAGCAGCTTACGGCGCGCCGGACAGCCTCAAGAGACCCAGTACTTC. Encoded protein: CASSLRRAGQPQETQYF.

V and J are TRBV2 and TRBJ1-2; D is uncertain. Germline V gene data show CDR1 as SNHLY and CDR2 as FYNNEI. Trimming removed 6 bases from V and 8 bases from J, with 19 bases in between. The CDR3 is 14 amino acids. CDR3 in amino acids: CASRGADYREGYTF. The CDR3 DNA follows: TGTGCCAGCAGGGGCGCAGATTACCGGGAGGGCTACACCTTC.

The CDR3 bases are TGCGCCAGCAGCCAATTGACAGGGGAGTACGAGCAGTACTTC. Protein: CASSQLTGEYEQYF. The chain carries TRBV4-1 and TRBJ2-7; 8 nucleotides align to TRBD1. Looked up from germline, CDR1 is MGHRA and CDR2 is YSYEKL. Germline trimming cut 2 bases from V and 4 bases from J; bases unmatched to any gene: 4. This CDR3 is built from 14 residues.

The rearrangement links TRBV28 to TRBJ1-1; 7 bases map to TRBD1. The CDR3 has 14 residues. J lost 3 bases, V lost 3 bases, and 4 bases had no gene match. CDR1 MDHEN and CDR2 SYDVKM come from the germline V gene. CDR3 DNA: TGTGCCAGCAGTTTGGACAGGTGGGACACTGAAGCTTTCTTT. It codes for CASSLDRWDTEAFF. The whole variable domain, filled in from reference TRBV28 and TRBJ1-1, reads DVKVTQSSRYLVKRTGEKVFLECVQDMDHENMFWYRQDPGLGLRLIYFSYDVKMKEKGDIPEGYSVSREKKERFSLILESASTNQTSMYLCASSLDRWDTEAFFGQGTRLTVV.

This clone was seen just once. The V gene is TRBV19, the J gene TRBJ2-2, with TRBD2 matching 9 bases. V gave up 6 bases and J gave up 5 bases; unmatched junction bases: 4. The CDR3 totals 14 residues. Germline CDR1 and CDR2: LNHDA and SQIVND (reference sequence). CDR3 in DNA: TGTGCCAGTAGGCCCCTAGCGGGAACCGGGGAGCTGTTTTTT. Translating gives CASRPLAGTGELFF.

The chain uses TRBV7-9 and TRBJ2-3, with 12 bases that match TRBD2. The ends lost 7 bases at V and 0 bases at J; junction bases unmatched: 5. The CDR3 runs to 16 residues. From germline, CDR1 is SEHNR and CDR2 FQNEAQ (reference sequence). CDR3: CASISSGRESTDTQYF. Written as DNA, the CDR3 is TGTGCCAGCATTTCTAGCGGGAGGGAAAGCACAGATACGCAGTATTTT.

The chain combines TRBV10-3 with TRBJ2-1; 7 bases match TRBD2. Germline V gives CDR1 ENHRY, CDR2 SYGVKD. V dropped 10 bases and J dropped 13; count of bases not matched to a gene: 13. This CDR3 spans 12 amino acids. The CDR3 sequence is CATPGGGAFQFF. Here the CDR3 DNA reads TGTGCCACCCCAGGCGGGGGAGCATTCCAGTTCTTC.

This clone appeared a few times. This chain's CDR3 is CASSIAVRSSNQPQHF. The CDR3 nucleotides are TGTGCCAGTAGTATAGCCGTGAGGAGTAGCAATCAGCCCCAGCATTTT. The genes are TRBV19 and TRBJ1-5; D uncertain. The CDR3 spans 16 residues. Germline values: CDR1 LNHDA, CDR2 SQIVND (reference sequence). Trimming left V 1 base short and J 0 bases short, with 10 bases between.

The genes are TRBV7-9 and TRBJ1-2; D is ambiguous. The CDR3 sequence is 19 residues long. The germline V and J ends were trimmed by 3 bases and 2 bases, with 25 bases remaining between them. Germline V CDR1 and CDR2: SEHNR, FQNEAQ (reference sequence). CDR3 nucleotides: TGTGCCAGCAGCTTTGGTTTGCGGGCAGCGAACAGTAAAAACTATGGCTACACCTTC. Amino acid sequence: CASSFGLRAANSKNYGYTF.

This clone is a singleton in its sample. The genes are TRBV11-3 and TRBJ2-1; 16 bases match TRBD2. Germline lookup yields CDR1 SGHNT and CDR2 YENEEA. This CDR3 has 15 amino acids. The trim removed 4 bases at V and 9 bases at J, leaving 3 bases unmatched. The CDR3, as DNA: TGTGCCAGCAGCTCCGGGACTAGCGGGAGGGTTGAGCAGTTCTTC. Translating it yields CASSSGTSGRVEQFF.

The V gene is TRBV2, the J gene TRBJ1-5, with TRBD1 identical over 9 bases. CDR1 is SNHLY and CDR2 is FYNNEI in the germline V gene. Trimming at V came to 4 bases and at J to 2 bases, leaving 15 bases not matched to a gene. This CDR3 is built from 19 residues. The CDR3 DNA reads TGTGCCAGCAGTGGGGATGGGACAGGGAGTCTAAGTGGCAATCAGCCCCAGCATTTT. Amino acid sequence: CASSGDGTGSLSGNQPQHF. The whole variable domain, remainder taken from reference TRBV2 and TRBJ1-5, is EPEVTQTPSHQVTQMGQEVILRCVPISNHLYFYWYRQILGQKVEFLVSFYNNEISEKSEIFDDQFSVERPDGSNFTLKIRSTKLEDSAMYFCASSGDGTGSLSGNQPQHFGDGTRLSIL.

The chain recombines TRBV25-1 with TRBJ2-7, with D unclear. This CDR3 has 13 residues. V dropped 8 bases and J dropped 0 bases, with 11 bases sitting between them. Germline V gene data show CDR1 as MGHDK and CDR2 as SYGVNS. The CDR3 DNA is TGTGCCAGCGCCAGCGCTACCTCCTACGAGCAGTACTTC. Protein: CASASATSYEQYF.

This clone was found a few times. Here the CDR3 DNA reads TGTGCCAGCAGTTCGTGGCGGGAGGTTGATGAGCAGTTCTTC. Amino acid sequence: CASSSWREVDEQFF. This chain connects TRBV6-5 to TRBJ2-1; TRBD2 matches at 8 bases. Unmatched junction bases numbered 7, after V lost 4 bases and J lost 8 bases. Germline CDR1 reads MNHEY; CDR2 reads SVGAGI. The CDR3 is 14 residues long.

V and J are TRBV30 and TRBJ1-1, with TRBD1 matching 7 bases. The CDR3 spans 12 residues. Trimming removed 4 bases from V and 4 bases from J; junction bases left unmatched: 3. CDR1 is GTSNPN, CDR2 SVGIG, per germline (reference sequence). CDR3 in amino acids: CAWISGGTEAFF. CDR3 nucleotides: TGTGCCTGGATCTCAGGGGGCACTGAAGCTTTCTTT.

The chain employs TRBV29-1 and TRBJ2-7; a possible D gene is TRBD1 (5 bases). The CDR3 length is 14 residues. Germline V gene sequence: CDR1 SQVTM, CDR2 ANQGSEA. V was clipped by 2 bases and J by 4 bases, with 15 bases between them. The CDR3 nucleotides read TGCAGCGTTGAATTGGTTAATAGGGGTTACGAGCAGTACTTC. Translating it yields CSVELVNRGYEQYF.

The chain couples TRBV14 to TRBJ2-1, with no clear D. The ends were cut back, 4 bases at V and 9 bases at J, with 13 bases in the middle. Germline V gene sequence: CDR1 SGHDN, CDR2 FVKESK. The CDR3 totals 13 residues. Here the CDR3 reads CASSRQISIEQFF. CDR3 nucleotide sequence: TGTGCCAGCAGCCGACAAATTAGTATTGAGCAGTTCTTC.